This T cell receptor (beta chain) was retrieved from a study of shared clonotypes between healthy human individuals. Whole-study context: Those who served as donors were a couple of women and a few men between the ages of 18 and 49. Notes on the study in general: Investigators expected sequencing depth to affect clonotype sharing among donors. Investigators collected only blood, and repertoires in tissues likely differ.

The CDR3 loop spans 12 amino acids. Germline loops: CDR1 SGHTA, CDR2 FQGNSA. The V and J ends lost 2 bases and 6 bases respectively, with 4 bases between them. Genomic DNA of every subset was divided equally among multiple immunoSEQ plates. Some clones are missing from TCRdb's copy, which holds only in-frame ones; the method was immunoSEQ multiplex PCR. This table has about 1,500,000 clones, 95% to 97% appearing once. Regarding this clone: Its antigen is not identified.

The clonotype comes from a man aged 30-40 years in good health. The sample taken for sequencing was naive CD4+ T cells sorted from blood. Subset: CD45RA+ positively selected. This rearrangement joins TRBV7-2 to TRBJ2-2; D ambiguous. This CDR3 reads CASSLTPGELFF. The CDR3 DNA is TGTGCCAGCAGCTTAACACCCGGGGAGCTGTTTTTT.